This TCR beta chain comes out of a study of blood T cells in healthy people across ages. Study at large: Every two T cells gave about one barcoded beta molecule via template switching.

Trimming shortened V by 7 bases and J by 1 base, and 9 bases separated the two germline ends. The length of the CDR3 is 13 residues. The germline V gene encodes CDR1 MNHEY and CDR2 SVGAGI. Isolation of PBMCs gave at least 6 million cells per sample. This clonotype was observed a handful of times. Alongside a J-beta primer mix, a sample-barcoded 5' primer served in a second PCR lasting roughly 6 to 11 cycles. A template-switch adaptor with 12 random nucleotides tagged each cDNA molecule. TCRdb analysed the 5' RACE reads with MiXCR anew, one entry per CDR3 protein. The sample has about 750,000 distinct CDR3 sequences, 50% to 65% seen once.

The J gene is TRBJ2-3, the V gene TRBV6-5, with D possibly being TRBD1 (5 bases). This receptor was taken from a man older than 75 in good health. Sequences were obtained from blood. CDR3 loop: CASNGAGTDTQYF. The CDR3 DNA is TGTGCCAGCAATGGGGCAGGCACAGATACGCAGTATTTT.